This T cell receptor (beta chain) was profiled in a study of blood T cells in healthy people across ages. Across the study: Capture by template switching was about one barcoded beta molecule per two T cells.

With a J-beta primer mix and a sample-barcoded 5' primer, a second PCR ran about 7 to 12 cycles. TCRdb fed the 5' RACE reads into MiXCR, producing one record per CDR3 protein. The sample consists of about 630,000 distinct CDR3 sequences, under 25% of them appearing once. General study findings and limits: CMV infection status of these donors was not known.

V was clipped by 4 bases and J by 8 bases, with 13 bases between them. CDR3 size: 13 residues. Germline lookup yields CDR1 SGHDN and CDR2 FVKESK. Each sample used at least 7 million PBMCs. This clonotype was picked up a small number of times. What it recognizes is unknown. The TCR sequence derives from a man aged 65-85 years in good health. The J gene is TRBJ2-3, the V gene TRBV14; D tentatively fits TRBD1 or TRBD2 (5 bases each). Sequenced input: blood. In nucleotides, the CDR3 is TGTGCCAGCAGCCGGGGACGAAAGGCTACGCAGTATTTT. It codes for CASSRGRKATQYF.